The rows below give T cell receptor beta chains drawn from one sample of a study of blood T cells in healthy people across ages. TCRdb used MiXCR to reprocess the 5' RACE reads, holding one entry per CDR3 protein. The sample consists of hundreds of thousands of distinct CDR3 sequences, around 25% of them appearing once. These data also formed part of another study, on T cells of mothers and their children.

What was sequenced was blood. These receptors all come from a boy between 5 and 17 years old in good health. CDR3s leave out the opening cysteine and the closing phenylalanine or tryptophan.

J | V | CDR3
TRBJ1-2 | TRBV7-2 | ASSLRDPNYGYT
. | TRBV20-1 | SAPLAGDLYNEQF
TRBJ1-1 | TRBV28 | ASSDRRGYTEAF
TRBJ2-5 | TRBV11-1 | ASSQGASGGADPETQY
TRBJ2-5 | TRBV28 | ASGQGSETQY
TRBJ1-2 | TRBV6-1 | ASSEQDSLPNYGYT
TRBJ2-1 | TRBV20-1 | SAYLGTSGEFNEQF
TRBJ2-1 | TRBV4-1 | ASSQVGGVGSSYNEQF
TRBJ2-5 | TRBV7-8 | ASILAGGYGGETQY
TRBJ1-1 | TRBV29-1 | SVDEQDTEAF
TRBJ1-5 | TRBV28 | ASSPVGQPQH
TRBJ1-1 | TRBV7-6 | ASRPWDEGGTEAF
TRBJ2-1 | TRBV20-1 | SARDARSGISYNEQF
TRBJ2-3 | TRBV9 | ASSVPRDGGSLEDTQY
TRBJ2-5 | TRBV7-9 | ASSHSGAKETQY
TRBJ2-6 | TRBV5-1 | ASSDGQFSGANVLT
TRBJ2-7 | TRBV27 | ASSPQVSYEQY
TRBJ1-6 | TRBV5-1 | ASSLNRADNSPLH
TRBJ2-5 | TRBV11-1 | ASSSDGRTGGLETQY
TRBJ2-5 | TRBV7-3 | ASSLAFGETQY
TRBJ2-5 | TRBV15 | ATSRDRVEETQY
TRBJ2-3 | TRBV20-1 | SAQGAGGLTDTQY
. | TRBV4-3 | ASSRFNTGYEQY
TRBJ2-1 | TRBV7-8 | ASSLVHLDNEQF
TRBJ1-2 | TRBV29-1 | SVEDRQANYGYT
TRBJ1-4 | TRBV4-1 | ASSQVEARDINERLF
. | TRBV4-3 | ASSQDAGPYEQY
TRBJ2-6 | TRBV7-9 | ASIRDGTGVSGANVLT
TRBJ2-1 | TRBV20-1 | SAPSASSYNEQF
TRBJ2-1 | TRBV7-3 | ASSLKGTPGSYNEQF
TRBJ2-5 | TRBV7-8 | ASSLDTGAQETQY
TRBJ2-5 | TRBV3-1 | ASSQDGRGARY
TRBJ2-1 | TRBV15 | TTSRDPGDYSYNEQF
TRBJ2-7 | TRBV28 | ASSFRQYYEQY
TRBJ1-1 | TRBV29-1 | SGSDAYMNTEAF
TRBJ2-1 | TRBV13 | ASSRQGGGIYNEQF
TRBJ2-5 | TRBV6-1 | ASTRTSGYQETQY
TRBJ2-7 | TRBV6-6 | ASRTGSDYEQY
TRBJ2-6 | TRBV6-2/TRBV6-3 | ASSPQGGGANVLT
TRBJ2-5 | TRBV20-1 | SADEIQETQY
TRBJ1-2 | TRBV7-9 | ASSLRETEVPGYT
. | TRBV15 | ATSRTRDGDSYEQY
TRBJ2-3 | TRBV4-2 | ASSQDHEPSLSTDTQY
TRBJ1-5 | TRBV5-1 | ASSPDGSNQPQH
TRBJ2-1 | TRBV4-3 | ASSQDMGIQL
TRBJ2-1 | TRBV3-1 | ASSQQRSYNEQF
TRBJ1-1 | TRBV29-1 | SETEMNTEAF
TRBJ2-5 | TRBV11-3 | ASSKLEWGSQY
. | TRBV7-9 | ASSLVRNNEQF
TRBJ1-1 | TRBV12-3/TRBV12-4 | ASSFPPGLEGLNTEAF
TRBJ2-1 | TRBV7-2 | ASTDPGASGTYNEQF
TRBJ2-5 | TRBV7-3 | ASSFGGGRGETQY
TRBJ1-1 | TRBV12-5 | ASGLARSAEAF
TRBJ1-1 | TRBV29-1 | SAGRGLNTEAF
TRBJ1-5 | TRBV18 | ASSQPTEANGPQH